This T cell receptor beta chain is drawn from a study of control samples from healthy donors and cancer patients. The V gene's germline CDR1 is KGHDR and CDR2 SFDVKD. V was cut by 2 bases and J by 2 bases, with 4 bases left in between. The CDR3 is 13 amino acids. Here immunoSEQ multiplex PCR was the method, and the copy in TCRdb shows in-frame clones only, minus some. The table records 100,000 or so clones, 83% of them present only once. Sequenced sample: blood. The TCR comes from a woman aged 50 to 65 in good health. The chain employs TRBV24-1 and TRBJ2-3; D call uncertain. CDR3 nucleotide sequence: TGTGCCACCAGTGATTCCGCCACAGATACGCAGTATTTT. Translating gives CATSDSATDTQYF.